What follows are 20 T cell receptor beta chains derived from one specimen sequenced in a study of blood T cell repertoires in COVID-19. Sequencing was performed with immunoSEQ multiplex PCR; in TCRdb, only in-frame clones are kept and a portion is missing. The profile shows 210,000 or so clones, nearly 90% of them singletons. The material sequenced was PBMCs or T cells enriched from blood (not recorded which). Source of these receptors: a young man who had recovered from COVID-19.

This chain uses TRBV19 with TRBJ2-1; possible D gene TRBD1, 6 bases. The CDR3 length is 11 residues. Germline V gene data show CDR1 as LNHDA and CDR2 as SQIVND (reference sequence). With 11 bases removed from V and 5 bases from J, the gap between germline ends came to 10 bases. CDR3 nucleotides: TGTGCCGGGCGGACAGACAATGAGCAGTTCTTC. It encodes CAGRTDNEQFF.

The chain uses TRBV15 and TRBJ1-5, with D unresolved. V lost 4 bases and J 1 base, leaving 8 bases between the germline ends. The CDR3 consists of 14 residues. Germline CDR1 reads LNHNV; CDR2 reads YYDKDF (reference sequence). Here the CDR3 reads CATSTTESNQPQHF. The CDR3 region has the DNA TGTGCCACCAGCACCACAGAAAGCAATCAGCCCCAGCATTTT.

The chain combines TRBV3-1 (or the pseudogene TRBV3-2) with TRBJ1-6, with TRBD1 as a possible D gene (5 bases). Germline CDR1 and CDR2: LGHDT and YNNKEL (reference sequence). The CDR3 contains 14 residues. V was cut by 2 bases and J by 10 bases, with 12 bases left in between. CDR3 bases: TGTGCCAGCAGCCAAACAAACAGGTTCTCACCCCTCCACTTT. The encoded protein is CASSQTNRFSPLHF.

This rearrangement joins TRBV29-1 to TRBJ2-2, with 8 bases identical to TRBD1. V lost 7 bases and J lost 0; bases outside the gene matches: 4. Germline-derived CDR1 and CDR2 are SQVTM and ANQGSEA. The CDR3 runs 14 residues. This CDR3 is CSGGRGPNTGELFF. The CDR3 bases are TGCAGCGGAGGCAGGGGGCCGAACACCGGGGAGCTGTTTTTT.

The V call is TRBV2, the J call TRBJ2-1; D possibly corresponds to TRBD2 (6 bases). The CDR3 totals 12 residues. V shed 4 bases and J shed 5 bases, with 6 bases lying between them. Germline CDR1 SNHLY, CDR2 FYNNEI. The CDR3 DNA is TGTGCCAGCAGTGGACTAGACAATGAGCAGTTCTTC. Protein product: CASSGLDNEQFF.

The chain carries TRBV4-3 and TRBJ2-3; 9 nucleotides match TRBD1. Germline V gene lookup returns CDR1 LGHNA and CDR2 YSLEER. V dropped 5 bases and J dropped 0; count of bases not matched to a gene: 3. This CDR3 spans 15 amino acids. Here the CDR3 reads CASSAGTGSTDTQYF. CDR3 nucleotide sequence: TGCGCCAGCAGCGCCGGGACAGGGAGCACAGATACGCAGTATTTT.

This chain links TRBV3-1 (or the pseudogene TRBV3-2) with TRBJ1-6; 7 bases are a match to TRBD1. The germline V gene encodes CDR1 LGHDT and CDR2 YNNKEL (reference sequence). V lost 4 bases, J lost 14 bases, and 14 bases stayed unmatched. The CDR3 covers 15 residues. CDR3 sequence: CASSPKTGARVTLHF. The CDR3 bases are TGTGCCAGCAGCCCTAAAACAGGGGCTAGGGTTACCCTCCACTTT.

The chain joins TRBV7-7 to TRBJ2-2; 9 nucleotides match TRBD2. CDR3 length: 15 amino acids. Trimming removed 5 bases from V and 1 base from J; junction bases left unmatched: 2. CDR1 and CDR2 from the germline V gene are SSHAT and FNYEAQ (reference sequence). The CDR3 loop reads CASSTTSGNTGELFF. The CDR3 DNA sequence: TGTGCCAGCAGCACGACTAGCGGGAACACCGGGGAGCTGTTTTTT.

CDR3: CASSPDGRQPQHF. CDR3 DNA: TGTGCCAGCAGCCCCGATGGTCGGCAGCCCCAGCATTTT. This sequence joins TRBV7-9 and TRBJ1-5; D ambiguous. The germline V gene has CDR1 SEHNR and CDR2 FQNEAQ (reference sequence). This CDR3 is 13 amino acids long. V was clipped by 5 bases and J by 7 bases, with 12 bases between them.

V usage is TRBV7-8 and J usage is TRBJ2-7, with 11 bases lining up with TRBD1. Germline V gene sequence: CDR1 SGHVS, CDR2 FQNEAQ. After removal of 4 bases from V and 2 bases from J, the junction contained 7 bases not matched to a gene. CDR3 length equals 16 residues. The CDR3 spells CASSWGRDRGAYEQYF. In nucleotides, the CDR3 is TGTGCCAGCAGCTGGGGTCGGGACAGGGGGGCCTACGAGCAGTACTTC.

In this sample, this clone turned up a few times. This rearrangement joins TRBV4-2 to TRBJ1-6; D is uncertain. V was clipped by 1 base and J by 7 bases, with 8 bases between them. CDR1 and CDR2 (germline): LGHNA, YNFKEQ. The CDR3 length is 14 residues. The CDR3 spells CASSQAGFNSPLHF. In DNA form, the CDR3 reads TGTGCCAGCAGCCAAGCCGGGTTCAATTCACCCCTCCACTTT.

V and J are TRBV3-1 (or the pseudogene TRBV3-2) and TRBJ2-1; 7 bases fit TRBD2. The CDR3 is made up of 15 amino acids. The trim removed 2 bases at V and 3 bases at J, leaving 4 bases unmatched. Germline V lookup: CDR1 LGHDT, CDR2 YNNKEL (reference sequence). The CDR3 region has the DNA TGTGCCAGCAGCCAAAACTCGGGGGGCTACAATGAGCAGTTCTTC. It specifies CASSQNSGGYNEQFF.

As DNA, the CDR3 is TGTGCCAGCAGCTCGGACAGGAACGAGCAGTACTTC. Encoded protein: CASSSDRNEQYF. The chain has TRBV7-9 and TRBJ2-7; 7 bases are shared with TRBD1. J gave up 5 bases and V 4 bases, and 2 bases lay outside the gene matches. Germline V gives CDR1 SEHNR, CDR2 FQNEAQ (reference sequence). This CDR3 spans 12 amino acids.

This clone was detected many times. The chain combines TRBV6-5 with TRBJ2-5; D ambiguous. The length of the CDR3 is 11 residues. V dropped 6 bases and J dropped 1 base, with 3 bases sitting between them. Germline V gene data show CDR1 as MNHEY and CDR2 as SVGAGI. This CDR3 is CASSRQETQYF. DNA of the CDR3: TGTGCCAGCAGCCGCCAAGAGACCCAGTACTTC.

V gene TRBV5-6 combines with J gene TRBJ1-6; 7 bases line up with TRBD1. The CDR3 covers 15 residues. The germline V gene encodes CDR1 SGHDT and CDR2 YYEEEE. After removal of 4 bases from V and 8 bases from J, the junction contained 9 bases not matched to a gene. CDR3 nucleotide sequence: TGTGCCAGCAGCCCCGGGACAGCGCAATATTCACCCCTCCACTTT. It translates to CASSPGTAQYSPLHF.

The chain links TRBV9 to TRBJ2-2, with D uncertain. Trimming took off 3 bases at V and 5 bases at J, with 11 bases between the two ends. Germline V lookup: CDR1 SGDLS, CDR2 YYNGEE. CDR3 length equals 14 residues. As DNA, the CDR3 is TGTGCCAGCAGCGACAGCCTCGCGACCGGGGAGCTGTTTTTT. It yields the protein CASSDSLATGELFF.

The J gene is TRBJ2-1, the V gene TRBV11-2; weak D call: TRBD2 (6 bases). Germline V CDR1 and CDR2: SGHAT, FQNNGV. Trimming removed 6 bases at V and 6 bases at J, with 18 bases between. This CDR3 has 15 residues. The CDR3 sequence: CASSTLALGGNEQFF. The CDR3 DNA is TGTGCCAGCAGTACTCTAGCGTTGGGGGGCAATGAGCAGTTCTTC.

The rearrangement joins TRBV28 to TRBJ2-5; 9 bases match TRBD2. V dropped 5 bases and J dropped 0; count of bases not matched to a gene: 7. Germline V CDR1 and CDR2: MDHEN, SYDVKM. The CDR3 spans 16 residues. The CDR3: CASSAGTSRNQETQYF. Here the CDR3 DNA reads TGTGCCAGCAGTGCAGGGACTAGCAGAAACCAAGAGACCCAGTACTTC.

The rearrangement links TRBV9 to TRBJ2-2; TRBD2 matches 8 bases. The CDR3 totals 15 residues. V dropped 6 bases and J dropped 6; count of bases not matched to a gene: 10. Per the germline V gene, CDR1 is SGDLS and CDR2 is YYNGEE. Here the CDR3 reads CASNLYGGVAGELFF. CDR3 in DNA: TGTGCCAGCAACCTTTACGGGGGGGTGGCCGGGGAGCTGTTTTTT.

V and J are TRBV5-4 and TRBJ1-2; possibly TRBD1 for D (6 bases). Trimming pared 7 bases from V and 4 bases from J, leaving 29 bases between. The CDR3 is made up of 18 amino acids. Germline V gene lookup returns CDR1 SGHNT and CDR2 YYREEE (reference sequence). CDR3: CASRRRGQILATSYGYTF. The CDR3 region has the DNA TGTGCCAGCCGCCGTAGGGGACAAATTTTGGCTACCTCCTATGGCTACACCTTC.